These 30 T cell receptor beta chains were sequenced from one sample in a study of long-term antiretroviral therapy in people with HIV. This was the immunoSEQ v3.0 assay at survey level. Using immunoSEQ multiplex PCR, the repertoire was profiled, and TCRdb retains in-frame clones only, with some absent. The sample carries 25,000 to 30,000 clones, approximately 94% recorded once. The sample was unsorted PBMCs, taken around 7.4 years after starting antiretroviral therapy. These receptors originate from a man in his fifties or sixties with HIV.

CDR3 sequence (DNA): TGTGCCAGCAGTTACTCAAGCGGCAATCAGCCCCAGCATTTT. Residues: CASSYSSGNQPQHF. V gene TRBV6-5 combines with J gene TRBJ1-5; D is unclear. This CDR3 has 14 amino acids. Trimming removed 0 bases from V and 2 bases from J, with 5 bases in between. CDR1 and CDR2 (germline): MNHEY, SVGAGI.

This clone appeared a single time. The chain carries TRBV6-1 and TRBJ1-4, with TRBD1 as a possible D gene (6 bases). Germline values: CDR1 MNHNS, CDR2 SASEGT. CDR3 size: 16 residues. V lost 2 bases, J lost 6 bases, and 16 bases lay in between. CDR3 region: CASSESPGAGYEKLFF. The CDR3, as DNA: TGTGCCAGCAGTGAATCTCCAGGGGCGGGGTATGAAAAACTGTTTTTT.

The rearrangement links TRBV14 to TRBJ1-1; D is perhaps TRBD1 (6 bases). The CDR3 covers 18 residues. Deletions cut 2 bases from V and 3 bases from J, with 22 bases between. Germline V gene sequence: CDR1 SGHDN, CDR2 FVKESK. The CDR3 here is CASSQPDTGLRRDTEAFF. The CDR3, as DNA: TGTGCCAGCAGCCAACCTGATACAGGGCTGAGGAGGGACACTGAAGCTTTCTTT.

V gene TRBV5-8 combines with J gene TRBJ1-1, with a tentative D call TRBD1 (6 bases). The germline V gene has CDR1 SGHTS and CDR2 YDEGEE. The V end was cut by 4 bases, the J end by 6 bases, with 16 bases between. The CDR3 has 14 residues. For the CDR3, the DNA is TGTGCCAGCAGCCTTCTCGGGGGGCGACCTGAAGCTTTCTTT. Protein product: CASSLLGGRPEAFF. The full variable domain, in which reference TRBV5-8 and TRBJ1-1 provide the parts outside the CDR3, is EAGVTQSPTHLIKTRGQQATLRCSPISGHTSVYWYQQALGLGLQFLLWYDEGEERNRGNFPPRFSGRQFPNYSSELNVNALELEDSALYLCASSLLGGRPEAFFGQGTRLTVV.

This clone was counted a single time. The gene calls are TRBV7-9 and TRBJ2-3; TRBD1 is a possible D gene (5 bases). The CDR3 has 15 amino acids. Germline-derived CDR1 and CDR2 are SEHNR and FQNEAQ (reference sequence). Trimming shortened V by 3 bases and J by 2 bases, and 12 bases separated the two germline ends. In DNA, the CDR3 is TGTGCCAGCAGCTTTCTTAGGGGCACCACAGATACGCAGTATTTT. This gives the protein CASSFLRGTTDTQYF.

V and J are TRBV6-5 and TRBJ2-3, with D tentatively TRBD1 (5 bases). The V gene lost 8 bases and the J gene lost 1 base, with 10 bases spanning the gap. Germline V CDR1 and CDR2: MNHEY, SVGAGI. There are 13 residues in the CDR3. CDR3: CASGAIRTDTQYF. The CDR3 DNA follows: TGTGCCAGCGGGGCAATCCGCACAGATACGCAGTATTTT.

V and J are TRBV9 and TRBJ2-4; 10 bases match TRBD2. CDR1 and CDR2 (germline): SGDLS, YYNGEE. The CDR3 is 17 amino acids. The trim removed 4 bases at V and 2 bases at J, leaving 9 bases unmatched. CDR3 in DNA: TGTGCCAGCAGCCCCTGGGAGCGGGGGGGTCCCAAAAACATTCAGTACTTC. Translated, it gives CASSPWERGGPKNIQYF.

The V and J genes are TRBV6-5 and TRBJ1-2, with 7 nucleotides matching TRBD1. V was clipped by 6 bases and J by 8 bases; unmatched bases: 9. Germline lookup yields CDR1 MNHEY and CDR2 SVGAGI. CDR3 length: 13 amino acids. This CDR3 is CASRIPGQRGYTF. The CDR3 DNA is TGTGCCAGCAGAATACCGGGACAGAGGGGCTACACCTTC.

This clone was seen a single time. The J gene is TRBJ2-1, the V gene TRBV15; D might be TRBD2 (5 bases). Trimming removed 0 bases at V and 12 bases at J, with 12 bases between. CDR3 length equals 13 residues. Germline CDR1 is LNHNV and CDR2 is YYDKDF (reference sequence). The CDR3 here is CATSRDLRERQFF. The CDR3 DNA reads as TGTGCCACCAGCAGAGATCTTCGGGAACGGCAGTTCTTC.

The DNA of the CDR3 is TGTGCCAGCAGTTTAAAGGGCCAGTATGGCTACACCTTC. This gives the protein CASSLKGQYGYTF. The chain couples TRBV28 to TRBJ1-2; D not resolved. From germline, CDR1 is MDHEN and CDR2 SYDVKM. CDR3 length: 13 amino acids. V was shortened by 2 bases and J by 5 bases, with 9 bases between the two germline ends.

The J gene is TRBJ2-5, the V gene TRBV6-6, with a tentative D call TRBD2 (6 bases). Looked up from germline, CDR1 is MNHNY and CDR2 is SVGAGI (reference sequence). This CDR3 spans 14 amino acids. V lost 2 bases and J lost 4, with 11 bases in between. The CDR3 region is CASSYESGGETQYF. The CDR3, as DNA: TGTGCCAGCAGTTACGAGTCCGGGGGAGAGACCCAGTACTTC.

The chain has TRBV29-1 and TRBJ2-1; TRBD2 matches 10 bases. Trimming cost V 7 bases and J 4 bases; bases outside gene matches: 7. Germline V CDR1 and CDR2: SQVTM, ANQGSEA. There are 14 residues in the CDR3. CDR3 in amino acids: CSGLLAGIYNEQFF. The CDR3 DNA sequence: TGCAGCGGACTACTAGCGGGGATTTACAATGAGCAGTTCTTC.

The rearrangement joins TRBV28 to TRBJ2-6; the match to TRBD1 covers 8 bases. Germline values: CDR1 MDHEN, CDR2 SYDVKM. V was clipped by 6 bases and J by 2 bases; unmatched bases: 6. This CDR3 contains 16 residues. The CDR3 DNA sequence: TGTGCCAGCAGAAAGGACAGGGAAGCTGGGGCCAACGTCCTGACTTTC. Its protein product is CASRKDREAGANVLTF. Combining the CDR3 with reference TRBV28 and TRBJ2-6 gives the whole variable domain DVKVTQSSRYLVKRTGEKVFLECVQDMDHENMFWYRQDPGLGLRLIYFSYDVKMKEKGDIPEGYSVSREKKERFSLILESASTNQTSMYLCASRKDREAGANVLTFGAGSRLTVL.

The chain recombines TRBV19 with TRBJ2-3; D gene ambiguous. Germline V gene sequence: CDR1 LNHDA, CDR2 SQIVND (reference sequence). V lost 5 bases and J 6 bases, leaving 12 bases between the germline ends. This CDR3 region has 13 residues. CDR3 amino acids: CASSSPGRDTQYF. In DNA, the CDR3 is TGTGCCAGTAGTTCGCCGGGTCGCGATACGCAGTATTTT.

The J gene is TRBJ1-2, the V gene TRBV28; maybe TRBD1 (5 bases). Germline lookup yields CDR1 MDHEN and CDR2 SYDVKM. V was pared by 8 bases and J by 4 bases, with 14 bases between. The CDR3 sequence is 13 residues long. In DNA form, the CDR3 reads TGTGCCAGCTGGCCGGGGGGGACCTATGGCTACACCTTC. Amino acid sequence: CASWPGGTYGYTF.

The chain has TRBV5-1 and TRBJ1-1, with no clear D. The CDR3 has 14 amino acids. Germline V gives CDR1 SGHRS, CDR2 YFSETQ. With 0 bases removed from V and 1 base from J, the gap between germline ends came to 7 bases. CDR3 in amino acids: CASSLDYGNTEAFF. Written as DNA, the CDR3 is TGCGCCAGCAGCTTGGATTACGGGAACACTGAAGCTTTCTTT.

The chain has TRBV28 and TRBJ2-7, with 8 bases that match TRBD2. This CDR3 comprises 15 residues. Germline CDR1 reads MDHEN; CDR2 reads SYDVKM. V was clipped by 7 bases and J by 3 bases; unmatched bases: 11. The CDR3 DNA sequence: TGTGCCAGCACCGACCAATCCCGGGGGGGCTACGAGCAGTACTTC. This encodes CASTDQSRGGYEQYF.

This chain joins TRBV4-3 and TRBJ2-1; D is ambiguous. V dropped 3 bases and J dropped 7 bases, with 13 bases sitting between them. The length of the CDR3 is 14 residues. CDR1 is LGHNA, CDR2 YSLEER, per germline. The CDR3 nucleotides read TGCGCCAGCAGCCACGTGTCGATGGGTAATGAGCAGTTCTTC. Translating gives CASSHVSMGNEQFF.

The rearrangement uses TRBV7-2 and TRBJ2-3; 10 bases fit TRBD2. The CDR3 consists of 14 residues. V was pared by 4 bases and J by 4 bases, with 2 bases of the junction left unmatched. The germline CDR1 and CDR2 sequences are SGHTA and FQGNSA. CDR3 residues: CASSYGTSADTQYF. The CDR3 coding sequence is TGTGCCAGCAGCTACGGGACTAGCGCAGATACGCAGTATTTT.

This chain joins TRBV5-1 and TRBJ2-1, with 11 nucleotides matching TRBD2. Germline V gene lookup returns CDR1 SGHRS and CDR2 YFSETQ. The J segment lost 10 bases and the V segment lost 6 bases, leaving 12 bases of the junction unmatched. The CDR3 contains 15 residues. The CDR3 coding sequence is TGCGCCAGCAACCCTCTAGCGGGGGGTGACCTCGAGCAGTTCTTC. This sequence encodes CASNPLAGGDLEQFF.

The J gene is TRBJ2-2, the V gene TRBV4-3; D could derive from TRBD1 or TRBD2 (6 bases each). The CDR3 is 19 amino acids. CDR1 is LGHNA, CDR2 YSLEER, per germline. V gave up 2 bases and J gave up 1 base, with 20 bases separating them. The CDR3 DNA reads TGCGCCAGCAGCCAACTCAGGCCATTAGAGGGGGGGAACACCGGGGAGCTGTTTTTT. Amino acid sequence: CASSQLRPLEGGNTGELFF.

The chain uses TRBV27 and TRBJ1-2; 8 bases line up with TRBD1. Germline CDR1 MNHEY, CDR2 SMNVEV (reference sequence). The CDR3 runs 14 residues. V lost 5 bases and J lost 8; bases outside the gene matches: 10. CDR3 in DNA: TGTGCCAGCAGTCCCCCTGGACAGGGTGGGGGCTACACCTTC. Its protein is CASSPPGQGGGYTF.

This clone was seen just once. The chain joins TRBV6-5 to TRBJ1-6; a weak D match, TRBD1 (5 bases). Per germline, CDR1 MNHEY and CDR2 SVGAGI. Trimming cost V 4 bases and J 6 bases, with 13 bases left between them. The CDR3 length is 15 residues. This CDR3 reads CASSSRELGNSPLHF. The CDR3, as DNA: TGTGCCAGCAGTTCCAGGGAACTGGGTAATTCACCCCTCCACTTT.

The V call is TRBV19, the J call TRBJ1-1, with 10 bases aligning to TRBD1. Trimming cost V 5 bases and J 6 bases; bases outside gene matches: 6. Germline values: CDR1 LNHDA, CDR2 SQIVND (reference sequence). This CDR3 comprises 14 residues. The CDR3 coding sequence is TGTGCCAGTAGTTTCCGACAGGGGGCCTCTGAAGCTTTCTTT. It codes for CASSFRQGASEAFF.

The rearrangement joins TRBV29-1 to TRBJ1-2; tentatively, D is TRBD1 (5 bases). The CDR3 sequence is 14 residues long. Between the trimmed V and J ends, which lost 4 bases and 4 bases, there was a span of 16 bases. Germline V gives CDR1 SQVTM, CDR2 ANQGSEA. CDR3 amino acids: CSVALTGTAYGYTF. In DNA, the CDR3 is TGCAGCGTTGCCTTAACCGGGACGGCCTATGGCTACACCTTC.

The V and J genes are TRBV6-6 and TRBJ2-7; 9 bases match TRBD1. The CDR3 is made up of 16 amino acids. The V segment lost 2 bases and the J segment 7 bases; nucleotides outside the gene matches: 12. The germline CDR1 and CDR2 sequences are MNHNY and SVGAGI (reference sequence). In nucleotides, the CDR3 is TGTGCCAGCAGTTACCTGATTACCGGGACAGGGTATGAGCAGTACTTC. It yields the protein CASSYLITGTGYEQYF.

CDR3 coding DNA: TGCGCCAGCATAGGGATAGACTTTATGAACACTGAAGCTTTCTTT. Protein product: CASIGIDFMNTEAFF. The chain uses TRBV10-1 and TRBJ1-1, with unresolved D. The ends were cut back, 7 bases at V and 0 bases at J, with 15 bases in the middle. Germline V lookup: CDR1 WNHNN, CDR2 SYGVQD (reference sequence). This CDR3 comprises 15 residues.

In its sample, this clone was seen once. The chain uses TRBV28 and TRBJ2-1; 10 bases line up with TRBD2. V lost 6 bases to trimming and J lost 4 bases; unmatched junction nucleotides: 12. Germline loops: CDR1 MDHEN, CDR2 SYDVKM. The CDR3 has 17 amino acids. In nucleotides, the CDR3 is TGTGCCAGCAGCCAACCCCTACTACTAGCGGGATACAATGAGCAGTTCTTC. This sequence encodes CASSQPLLLAGYNEQFF. Full variable domain (rest looked up from reference TRBV28 and TRBJ2-1): DVKVTQSSRYLVKRTGEKVFLECVQDMDHENMFWYRQDPGLGLRLIYFSYDVKMKEKGDIPEGYSVSREKKERFSLILESASTNQTSMYLCASSQPLLLAGYNEQFFGPGTRLTVL.

The chain carries TRBV5-1 and TRBJ2-5; tentatively, D is TRBD2 (6 bases). From germline, CDR1 is SGHRS and CDR2 YFSETQ. There are 15 residues in the CDR3. The germline V and J ends were trimmed by 3 bases and 4 bases, with 16 bases remaining between them. CDR3 DNA: TGCGCCAGCAGCTCTCCGGACGGAGGGGCAGAGACCCAGTACTTC. This gives the protein CASSSPDGGAETQYF.

The chain recombines TRBV5-4 with TRBJ2-7, with D tentatively TRBD1 (5 bases). V lost 6 bases and J 2 bases, leaving 18 bases between the germline ends. The CDR3 loop spans 15 amino acids. Germline V gives CDR1 SGHNT, CDR2 YYREEE (reference sequence). The CDR3 DNA reads as TGTGCCAGCAAGTTCTGGGGCGGAACTACCTACGAGCAGTACTTC. Translating gives CASKFWGGTTYEQYF.